This section outlines one T cell receptor (beta chain) sequence together with its context. This sample was included in a study of blood T cell repertoires in COVID-19. Data came from immunoSEQ multiplex PCR; TCRdb stores just in-frame clones and leaves some out. The table lists about 58,000 clones, around 91% of them singletons. Germline V gene data show CDR1 as LGHDT and CDR2 as YNNKEL (reference sequence). The germline V and J ends were trimmed by 0 bases and 6 bases, with 18 bases remaining between them. This CDR3 region has 18 residues. Sequences were obtained from peripheral blood. The TCR was taken from a woman in her sixties or seventies with active COVID-19. The chain carries TRBV3-1 (or the pseudogene TRBV3-2) and TRBJ1-6, with D perhaps TRBD1 (6 bases). The CDR3 DNA follows: TGTGCCAGCAGCCAAGATTTATTGGCGGGGGGCGGTAATTCACCCCTCCACTTT. Protein: CASSQDLLAGGGNSPLHF.